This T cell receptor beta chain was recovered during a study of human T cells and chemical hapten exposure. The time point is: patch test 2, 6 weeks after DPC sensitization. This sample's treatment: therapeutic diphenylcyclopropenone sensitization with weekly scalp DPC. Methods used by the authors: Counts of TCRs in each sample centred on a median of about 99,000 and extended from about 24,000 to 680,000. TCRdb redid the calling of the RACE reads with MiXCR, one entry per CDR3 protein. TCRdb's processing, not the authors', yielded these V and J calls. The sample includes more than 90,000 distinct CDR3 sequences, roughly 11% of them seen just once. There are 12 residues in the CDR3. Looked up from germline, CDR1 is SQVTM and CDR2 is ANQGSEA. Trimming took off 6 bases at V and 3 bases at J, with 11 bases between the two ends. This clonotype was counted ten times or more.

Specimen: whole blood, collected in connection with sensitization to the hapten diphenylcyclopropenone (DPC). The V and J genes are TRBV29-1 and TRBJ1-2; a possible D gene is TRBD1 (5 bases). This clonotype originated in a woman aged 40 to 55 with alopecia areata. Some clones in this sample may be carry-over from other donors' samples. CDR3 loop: CSVLTDDYGYTF. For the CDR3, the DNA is TGCAGCGTCCTGACAGACGACTATGGCTACACCTTC.